These 7 T cell receptor beta chains share one sample of origin, sequenced in a study of shared clonotypes between healthy human individuals. Here immunoSEQ multiplex PCR was the method, and the copy in TCRdb shows in-frame clones only, minus some. The sample has under 2,500,000 clones, approximately 95% seen once; the top ten hold 0.13%. Sequenced sample: naive CD4+ T cells sorted from blood. This sample's subset: CD45RA+ positively selected. The receptors come from a man younger than 35 in good health.

The rearrangement links TRBV4-1 to TRBJ2-7; D unclear. Trimming removed 0 bases at V and 0 bases at J, with 12 bases between. CDR3 size: 16 residues. Germline lookup yields CDR1 MGHRA and CDR2 YSYEKL. The CDR3 spells CASSQERTSYSYEQYF. The CDR3 region has the DNA TGCGCCAGCAGCCAAGAAAGAACCAGTTACTCCTACGAGCAGTACTTC.

The gene calls are TRBV27 and TRBJ2-5; 9 bases are shared with TRBD2. The ends lost 6 bases at V and 1 base at J; junction bases unmatched: 6. CDR1 MNHEY and CDR2 SMNVEV come from the germline V gene (reference sequence). The CDR3 loop spans 15 amino acids. The CDR3 region is CASRSSGTIQETQYF. Here the CDR3 DNA reads TGTGCCAGCAGATCTAGCGGGACCATCCAAGAGACCCAGTACTTC.

The gene calls are TRBV5-1 and TRBJ2-7, with D perhaps matching TRBD1 (6 bases). CDR3 length: 15 amino acids. In germline, CDR1 is SGHRS, CDR2 YFSETQ. V was pared by 0 bases and J by 2 bases, with 12 bases between. The CDR3 DNA sequence: TGCGCCAGCAGCTTGGGACAGGCGGATACCTACGAGCAGTACTTC. The encoded protein is CASSLGQADTYEQYF.

The rearrangement uses TRBV5-4 and TRBJ2-2; 8 nucleotides align to TRBD2. The V segment lost 3 bases and the J segment 4 bases; nucleotides outside the gene matches: 8. The CDR3 contains 16 residues. Germline V gene lookup returns CDR1 SGHNT and CDR2 YYREEE (reference sequence). DNA for the CDR3: TGTGCCAGCAGCTCCCCCACTAGCGGAGGCACCGGGGAGCTGTTTTTT. Translation: CASSSPTSGGTGELFF. Drawing the rest from reference TRBV5-4 and TRBJ2-2, the complete variable domain is ETGVTQSPTHLIKTRGQQVTLRCSSQSGHNTVSWYQQALGQGPQFIFQYYREEENGRGNFPPRFSGLQFPNYSSELNVNALELDDSALYLCASSSPTSGGTGELFFGEGSRLTVL.

Notes on this clone: The sample has other DNA sequences that encode this CDR3 too. The chain is built from TRBV7-2 and TRBJ1-1, with TRBD1 as a possible D gene (5 bases). CDR3 length: 14 residues. V shed 5 bases and J shed 0 bases, with 10 bases lying between them. Germline CDR1 is SGHTA and CDR2 is FQGNSA. DNA for the CDR3: TGTGCCAGCAGCCGCGACAGAATGAACACTGAAGCTTTCTTT. It encodes CASSRDRMNTEAFF.

This clone was counted a single time. The chain joins TRBV6-5 to TRBJ1-2; D is possibly TRBD1 (6 bases). Between the trimmed V and J ends, which lost 2 bases and 8 bases, there was a span of 21 bases. This CDR3 has 16 amino acids. Germline CDR1 is MNHEY and CDR2 is SVGAGI. The CDR3 DNA is TGTGCCAGCAGTTACGCCCCAAGTCTCGAAGGACAGGGCTACACCTTC. Amino acids: CASSYAPSLEGQGYTF.

The CDR3, as DNA: TGTGCCATCAGTGAGTCGGGGACACTTAGCAATCAGCCCCAGCATTTT. This encodes CAISESGTLSNQPQHF. The chain uses TRBV10-3 and TRBJ1-5; D is possibly TRBD1 (6 bases). The CDR3 extends over 16 amino acids. The ends were cut back, 0 bases at V and 0 bases at J, with 9 bases in the middle. Germline V gene sequence: CDR1 ENHRY, CDR2 SYGVKD.